Sequencing of this TCR beta chain was carried out in a study of tumor-infiltrating lymphocytes in localized non-small cell lung cancer. Study information: Resected tumor was paired with non-adjacent uninvolved lung from the same patient. Study-wide results and limits: Higher tumor T cell infiltration than in uninvolved lung was supported by TCRbeta sequencing. Technical variation could not be separated from intratumor heterogeneity here. No T-cell fraction difference was seen between IM1 and IM2 tumors.

Sequencing used immunoSEQ multiplex PCR; TCRdb keeps in-frame clones, though not all of them. The data show some 14,000 clones, less than 75% seen once. As for this clone: Its antigen is not identified.

Germline V gives CDR1 SGHVS, CDR2 FQNEAQ. V gave up 1 base and J gave up 6 bases, with 10 bases separating them. The CDR3 sequence is 14 residues long. The receptor was isolated from a human donor with non-small cell lung cancer. The sequenced sample was uninvolved lung tissue not adjacent to the tumor. The chain combines TRBV7-8 with TRBJ1-3, with D unresolved. The CDR3 is CASSLVGGINTIYF. Written as DNA, the CDR3 is TGTGCCAGCAGCTTAGTCGGCGGAATAAACACCATATATTTT.